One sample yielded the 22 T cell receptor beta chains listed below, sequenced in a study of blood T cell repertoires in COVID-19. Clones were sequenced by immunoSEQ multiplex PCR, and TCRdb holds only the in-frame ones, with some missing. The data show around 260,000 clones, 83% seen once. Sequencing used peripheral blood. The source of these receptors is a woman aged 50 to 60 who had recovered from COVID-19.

The CDR3 protein is CASSFYSATGELFF. CDR3 in DNA: TGTGCCAGCAGCTTCTATAGCGCCACCGGGGAGCTGTTTTTT. The chain employs TRBV7-6 and TRBJ2-2; D perhaps matches TRBD2 (5 bases). Germline V lookup: CDR1 SGHVS, CDR2 FNYEAQ. The V and J ends lost 3 bases and 4 bases respectively, with 9 bases between them. CDR3 length: 14 residues.

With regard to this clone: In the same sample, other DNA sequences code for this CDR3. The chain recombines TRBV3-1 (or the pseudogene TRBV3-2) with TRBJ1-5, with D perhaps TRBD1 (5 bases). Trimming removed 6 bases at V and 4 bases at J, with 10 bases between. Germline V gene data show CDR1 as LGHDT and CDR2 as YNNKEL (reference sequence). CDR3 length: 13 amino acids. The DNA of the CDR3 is TGTGCCAGCAGTCGACAGTCGAATCAGCCCCAGCATTTT. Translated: CASSRQSNQPQHF.

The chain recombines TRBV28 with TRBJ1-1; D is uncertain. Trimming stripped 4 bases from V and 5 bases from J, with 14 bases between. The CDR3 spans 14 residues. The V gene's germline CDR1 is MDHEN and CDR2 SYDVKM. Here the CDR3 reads CASSSAGLFTEAFF. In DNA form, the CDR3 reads TGTGCCAGCAGTTCCGCGGGTCTCTTTACTGAAGCTTTCTTT.

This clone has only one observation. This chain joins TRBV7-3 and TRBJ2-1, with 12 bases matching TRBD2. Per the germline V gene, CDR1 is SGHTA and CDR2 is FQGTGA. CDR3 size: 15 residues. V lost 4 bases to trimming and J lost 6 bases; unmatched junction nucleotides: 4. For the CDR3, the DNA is TGTGCCAGCAGCTCGCGACTAGCGGGGGTCAATGAGCAGTTCTTC. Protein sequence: CASSSRLAGVNEQFF.

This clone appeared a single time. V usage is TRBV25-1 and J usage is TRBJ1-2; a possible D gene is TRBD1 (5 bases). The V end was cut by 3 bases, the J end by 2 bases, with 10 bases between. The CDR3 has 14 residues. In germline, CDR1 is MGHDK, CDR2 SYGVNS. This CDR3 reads CASSDPQVNYGYTF. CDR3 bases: TGTGCCAGCAGTGACCCACAGGTGAACTATGGCTACACCTTC.

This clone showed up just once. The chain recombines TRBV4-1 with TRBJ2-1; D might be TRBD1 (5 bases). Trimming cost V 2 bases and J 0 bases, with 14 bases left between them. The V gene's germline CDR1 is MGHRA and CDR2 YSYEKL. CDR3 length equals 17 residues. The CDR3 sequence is CASSQWIGASSYNEQFF. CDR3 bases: TGCGCCAGCAGCCAATGGATTGGGGCAAGCTCCTACAATGAGCAGTTCTTC.

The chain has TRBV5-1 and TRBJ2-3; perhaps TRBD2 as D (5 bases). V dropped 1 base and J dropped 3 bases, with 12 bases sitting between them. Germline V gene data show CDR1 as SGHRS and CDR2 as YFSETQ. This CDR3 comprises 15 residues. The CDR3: CASSLHQPGTDTQYF. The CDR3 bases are TGCGCCAGCAGCTTGCACCAACCGGGAACAGATACGCAGTATTTT. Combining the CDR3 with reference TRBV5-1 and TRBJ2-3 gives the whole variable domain KAGVTQTPRYLIKTRGQQVTLSCSPISGHRSVSWYQQTPGQGLQFLFEYFSETQRNKGNFPGRFSGRQFSNSRSEMNVSTLELGDSALYLCASSLHQPGTDTQYFGPGTRLTVL.

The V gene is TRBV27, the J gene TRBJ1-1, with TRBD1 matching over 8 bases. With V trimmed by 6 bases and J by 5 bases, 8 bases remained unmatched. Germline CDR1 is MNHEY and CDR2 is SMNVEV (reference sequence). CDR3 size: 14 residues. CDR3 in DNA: TGTGCCAGCAGGCCGACAGGGGCTGAGACTGAAGCTTTCTTT. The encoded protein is CASRPTGAETEAFF.

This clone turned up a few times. CDR3 coding DNA: TGCGCCAGCAGCCAAGTGGACAGGGCCGCCGACGAGCAGTACTTC. Amino acids: CASSQVDRAADEQYF. The chain has TRBV4-3 and TRBJ2-7, with 8 bases fitting TRBD1. Germline trimming cut 1 base from V and 5 bases from J; bases unmatched to any gene: 7. Germline lookup yields CDR1 LGHNA and CDR2 YSLEER. This CDR3 spans 15 amino acids.

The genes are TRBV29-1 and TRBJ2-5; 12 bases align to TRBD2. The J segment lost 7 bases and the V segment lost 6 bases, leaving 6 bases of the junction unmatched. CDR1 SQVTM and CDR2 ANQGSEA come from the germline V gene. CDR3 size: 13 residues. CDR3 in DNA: TGCAGCGTCACAACGGGACTAGCGGGGACCCAGTACTTC. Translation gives CSVTTGLAGTQYF.

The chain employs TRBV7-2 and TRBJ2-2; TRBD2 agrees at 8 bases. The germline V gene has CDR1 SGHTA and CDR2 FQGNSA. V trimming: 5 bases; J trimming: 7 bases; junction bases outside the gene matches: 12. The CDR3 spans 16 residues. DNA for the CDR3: TGTGCCAGCAGCGTAGGCCCAGCGGGAGTAAACGGGGAGCTGTTTTTT. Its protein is CASSVGPAGVNGELFF.

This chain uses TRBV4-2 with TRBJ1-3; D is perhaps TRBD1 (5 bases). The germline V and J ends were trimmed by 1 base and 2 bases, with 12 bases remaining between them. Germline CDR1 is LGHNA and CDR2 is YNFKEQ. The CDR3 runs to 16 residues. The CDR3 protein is CASSQGGGVAGNTIYF. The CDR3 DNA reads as TGTGCCAGCAGCCAAGGGGGCGGGGTAGCTGGAAACACCATATATTTT.

The CDR3 is CASSPGGIMNTEAFF. The DNA for the CDR3 is TGCGCCAGCAGCCCCGGGGGGATCATGAACACTGAAGCTTTCTTT. This chain links TRBV5-1 with TRBJ1-1, with TRBD1 as a possible D gene (5 bases). Germline V gene sequence: CDR1 SGHRS, CDR2 YFSETQ. The CDR3 has 15 residues. With 4 bases removed from V and 0 bases from J, the gap between germline ends came to 13 bases. Full variable domain (rest looked up from reference TRBV5-1 and TRBJ1-1): KAGVTQTPRYLIKTRGQQVTLSCSPISGHRSVSWYQQTPGQGLQFLFEYFSETQRNKGNFPGRFSGRQFSNSRSEMNVSTLELGDSALYLCASSPGGIMNTEAFFGQGTRLTVV.

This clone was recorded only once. The CDR3 spells CASSFSGTYEQYF. In nucleotides, the CDR3 is TGTGCCAGCAGCTTTAGCGGGACCTACGAGCAGTACTTC. The gene calls are TRBV11-2 and TRBJ2-7; 8 bases match TRBD2. CDR3 length equals 13 residues. With V trimmed by 3 bases and J by 2 bases, 0 bases remained unmatched. The germline CDR1 and CDR2 sequences are SGHAT and FQNNGV.

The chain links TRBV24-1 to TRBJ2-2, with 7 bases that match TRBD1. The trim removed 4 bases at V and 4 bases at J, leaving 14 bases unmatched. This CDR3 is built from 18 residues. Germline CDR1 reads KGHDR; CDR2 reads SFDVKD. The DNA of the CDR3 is TGTGCCACCAGTGACCAAGGGGTGCCAGGGGGTGTCACCGGGGAGCTGTTTTTT. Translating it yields CATSDQGVPGGVTGELFF.

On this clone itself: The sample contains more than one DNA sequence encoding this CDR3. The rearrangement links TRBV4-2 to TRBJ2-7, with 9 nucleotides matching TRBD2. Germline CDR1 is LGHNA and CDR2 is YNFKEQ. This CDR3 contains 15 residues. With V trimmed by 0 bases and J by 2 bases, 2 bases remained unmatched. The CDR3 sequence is CASSQEGGRAYEQYF. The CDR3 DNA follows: TGTGCCAGCAGCCAAGAAGGCGGGAGGGCCTACGAGCAGTACTTC.

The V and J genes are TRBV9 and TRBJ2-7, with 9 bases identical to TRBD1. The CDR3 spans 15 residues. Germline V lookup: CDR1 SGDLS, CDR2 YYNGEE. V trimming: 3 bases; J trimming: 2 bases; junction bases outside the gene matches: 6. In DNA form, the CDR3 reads TGTGCCAGCAGCGGCACCGGGACAGGGCCCTACGAGCAGTACTTC. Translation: CASSGTGTGPYEQYF.

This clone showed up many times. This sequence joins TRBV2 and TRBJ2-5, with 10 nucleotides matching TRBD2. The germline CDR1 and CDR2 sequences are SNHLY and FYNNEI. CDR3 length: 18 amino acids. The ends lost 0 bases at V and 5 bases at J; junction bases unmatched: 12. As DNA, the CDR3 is TGTGCCAGCAGTGAAGCGCGATTCAGCGGGGGGGCGCGGGAGACCCAGTACTTC. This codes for CASSEARFSGGARETQYF.

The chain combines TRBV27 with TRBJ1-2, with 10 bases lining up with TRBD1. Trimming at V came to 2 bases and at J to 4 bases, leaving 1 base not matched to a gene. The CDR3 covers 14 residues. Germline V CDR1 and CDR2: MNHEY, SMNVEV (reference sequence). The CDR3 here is CASSLGTGVYGYTF. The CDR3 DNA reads TGTGCCAGCAGTTTAGGGACAGGGGTCTATGGCTACACCTTC.

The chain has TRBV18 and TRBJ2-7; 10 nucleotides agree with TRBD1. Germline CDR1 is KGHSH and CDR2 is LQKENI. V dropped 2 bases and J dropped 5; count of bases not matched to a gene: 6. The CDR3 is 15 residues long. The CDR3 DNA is TGTGCCAGCTCACCAAGGGACAGGGGCTTCGACGAGCAGTACTTC. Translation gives CASSPRDRGFDEQYF. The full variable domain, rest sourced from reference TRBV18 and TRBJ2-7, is NAGVMQNPRHLVRRRGQEARLRCSPMKGHSHVYWYRQLPEEGLKFMVYLQKENIIDESGMPKERFSAEFPKEGPSILRIQQVVRGDSAAYFCASSPRDRGFDEQYFGPGTRLTVT.

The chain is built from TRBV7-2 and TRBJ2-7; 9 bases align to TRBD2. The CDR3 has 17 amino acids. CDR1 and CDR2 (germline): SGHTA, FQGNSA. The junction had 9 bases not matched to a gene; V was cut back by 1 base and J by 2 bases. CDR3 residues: CASSLVSGAGGAYEQYF. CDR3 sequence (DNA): TGTGCCAGCAGCTTAGTTTCCGGGGCGGGAGGGGCCTACGAGCAGTACTTC.

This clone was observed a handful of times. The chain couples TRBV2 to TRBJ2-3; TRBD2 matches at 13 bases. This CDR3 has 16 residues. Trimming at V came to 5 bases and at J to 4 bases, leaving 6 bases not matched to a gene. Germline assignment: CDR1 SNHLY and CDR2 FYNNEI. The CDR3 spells CASSNGLAGVPDTQYF. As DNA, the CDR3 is TGTGCCAGCAGTAATGGACTAGCGGGAGTCCCAGATACGCAGTATTTT.